This T cell receptor (beta chain) was profiled in a study of blood T cells in healthy people across ages. General study findings and limits: From one million sequenced T cells, diversity estimates were lower bounds. Possibly confounding the expanded clonotype changes was the fact that donor CMV status was unknown.

Sample-barcoded 5' priming and a J-beta primer mix drove a second PCR of about 6 to 12 cycles. The study obtained at least 2.5 million CDR3-containing paired-end reads from every sample. TCRdb reprocessed the 5' RACE reads with MiXCR, giving one entry per CDR3 protein. The sample carries some 700,000 distinct CDR3 sequences, roughly 43% recorded once. A word on this clonotype: Its antigen remains unknown.

The sequenced sample consisted of blood. This clonotype originated in a woman aged 55-75 years in good health.

The CDR3, as DNA: TGTGCCAGCAGCTTCTCGACTAGCCGGAGGGCCCCTTTCTCCTACGAGCAGTACTTC. It is translated as CASSFSTSRRAPFSYEQYF. This chain links TRBV14 with TRBJ2-7, with 7 nucleotides matching TRBD2. CDR1 and CDR2 (germline): SGHDN, FVKESK. The CDR3 consists of 19 residues. V lost 5 bases and J lost 0; bases outside the gene matches: 19.